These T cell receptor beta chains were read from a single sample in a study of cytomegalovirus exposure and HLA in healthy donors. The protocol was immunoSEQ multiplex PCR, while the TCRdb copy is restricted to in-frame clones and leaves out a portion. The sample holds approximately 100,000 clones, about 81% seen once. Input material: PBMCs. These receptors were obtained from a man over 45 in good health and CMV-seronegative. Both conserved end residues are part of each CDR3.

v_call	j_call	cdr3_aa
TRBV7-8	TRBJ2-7	CASSLGSRYEQYF
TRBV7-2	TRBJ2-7	CASSLGAGGRASYEQYF
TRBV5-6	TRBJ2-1	CASSPTGNEQFF
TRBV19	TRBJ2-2	CASSIGQDSGELFF
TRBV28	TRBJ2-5	CASRETGQETQYF
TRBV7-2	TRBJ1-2	CASSLVQVGDGYTF
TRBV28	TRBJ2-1	CASSRAGIKMLNEQFF
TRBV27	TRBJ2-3	CASSSSTSGRWVTQYF
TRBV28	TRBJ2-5	CASGLGQERETQYF
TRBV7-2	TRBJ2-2	CASSKRTGVDTGELFF
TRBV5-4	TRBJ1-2	CASSLMGLNYGYTF
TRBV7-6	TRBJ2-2	CASSLRTSGGATGELFF
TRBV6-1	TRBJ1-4	CASSENPGQGPREKLFF
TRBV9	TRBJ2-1	CASSASSGYNEQFF
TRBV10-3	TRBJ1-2	CAISEIGRGKDTF
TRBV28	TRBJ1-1	CASSRGTGRTEAFF
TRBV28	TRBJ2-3	CASGGAGGRRDTQYF
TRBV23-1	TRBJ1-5	CASGKELSNQPQHF
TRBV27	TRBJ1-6	CASSILSTAYNSPLHF
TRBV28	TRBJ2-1	CASSLLGGENNEQFF
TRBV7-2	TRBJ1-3	CASSLLWVGGNTIYF
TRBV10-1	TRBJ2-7	CASILRGPPWYEQYF
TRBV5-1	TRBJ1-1	CASSLARNTEAFF
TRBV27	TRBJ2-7	CASSSNDRAYEQYF
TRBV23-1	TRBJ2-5	CASSQFVEAQYF
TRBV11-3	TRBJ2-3	CASSPRTGSGSTDTQYF
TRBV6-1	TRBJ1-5	CASTEYSNQPQHF
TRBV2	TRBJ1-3	CASGNRGRAGNTIYF
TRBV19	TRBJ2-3	CASKMAVSTDTQYF
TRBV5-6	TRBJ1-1	CASSTRTDLNTEAFF
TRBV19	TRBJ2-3	CASSIDTSTSDASTDTQYF
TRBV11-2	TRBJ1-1	CASSLDGPMAFF
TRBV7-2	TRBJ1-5	CASSSDRDQPQHF
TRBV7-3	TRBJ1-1	CASSLTGAASGFTEAFF
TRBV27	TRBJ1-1	CASTPYGGLKAFF
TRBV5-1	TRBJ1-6	CASSQRPGQGNSPLHF
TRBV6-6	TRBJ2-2	CASSYSTTGTGELFF
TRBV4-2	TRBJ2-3	CASSPEAGGTDTQYF
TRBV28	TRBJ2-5	CASSGRDIQETQYF
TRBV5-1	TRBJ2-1	CASSLNLASEQFF
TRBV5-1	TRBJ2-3	CASSKGTSGGLSTDTQYF
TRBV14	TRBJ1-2	CASSQDHRDNYGYTF
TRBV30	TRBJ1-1	CAWVVAPNPKAFF
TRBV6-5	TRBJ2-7	CASRQGSSYEQYF
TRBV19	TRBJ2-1	CASSPSGRGYNEQFF
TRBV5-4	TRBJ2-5	CASSLAKARRETQYF
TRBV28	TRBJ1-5	CASSLLLRQGQPQHF
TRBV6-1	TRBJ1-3	CASSESGIASGNTIYF